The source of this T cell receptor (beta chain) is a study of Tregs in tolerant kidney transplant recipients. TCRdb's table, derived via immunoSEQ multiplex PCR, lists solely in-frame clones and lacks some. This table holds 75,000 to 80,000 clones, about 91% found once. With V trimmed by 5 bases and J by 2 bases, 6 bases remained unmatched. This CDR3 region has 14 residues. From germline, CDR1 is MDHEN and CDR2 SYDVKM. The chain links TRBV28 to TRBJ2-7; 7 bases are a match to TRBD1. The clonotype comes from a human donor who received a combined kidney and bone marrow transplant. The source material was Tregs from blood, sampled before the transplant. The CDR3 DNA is TGTGCCAGCAGTCGATGGACAGGACCCTACGAGCAGTACTTC. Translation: CASSRWTGPYEQYF. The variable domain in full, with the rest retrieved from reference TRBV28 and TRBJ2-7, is DVKVTQSSRYLVKRTGEKVFLECVQDMDHENMFWYRQDPGLGLRLIYFSYDVKMKEKGDIPEGYSVSREKKERFSLILESASTNQTSMYLCASSRWTGPYEQYFGPGTRLTVT.